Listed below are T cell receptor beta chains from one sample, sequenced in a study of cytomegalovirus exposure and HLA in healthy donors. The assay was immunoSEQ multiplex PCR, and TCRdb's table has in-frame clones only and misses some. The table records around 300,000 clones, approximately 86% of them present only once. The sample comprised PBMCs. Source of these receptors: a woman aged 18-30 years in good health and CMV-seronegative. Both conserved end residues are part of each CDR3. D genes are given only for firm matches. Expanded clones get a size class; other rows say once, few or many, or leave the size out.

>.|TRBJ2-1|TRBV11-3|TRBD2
TGTGCCAGCAGCCTTCCGGGACTAGGCCCCAATCCTGAGCAGTTCTTC
CASSLPGLGPNPEQFF
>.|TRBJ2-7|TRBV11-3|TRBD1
TGTGCCAGCAGCAGGGGACAGGTTTCCTACGAGCAGTACTTC
CASSRGQVSYEQYF
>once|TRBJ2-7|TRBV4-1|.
TGCGCCAGCAGCCACTCGGACTCTCCCGGCTACGAACAGTACTTC
CASSHSDSPGYEQYF
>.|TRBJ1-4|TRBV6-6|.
TGTGCCAGCAGTCCCGAGGATAATGAAAAACTGTTTTTT
CASSPEDNEKLFF
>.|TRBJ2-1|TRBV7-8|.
TGTGCCAGCAGCCGGACTTCCTACAATGAGCAGTTCTTC
CASSRTSYNEQFF
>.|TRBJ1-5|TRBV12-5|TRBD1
TGTGCTAGTGGTTTGGTAATTAGTCACGAGACAGGGGCGCCGTATAGCAATCAGCCCCAGCATTTT
CASGLVISHETGAPYSNQPQHF
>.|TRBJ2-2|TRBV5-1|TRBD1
TGCGCCAGCAGCCGCCCAAAGGACAGGGACACCGGGGAGCTGTTTTTT
CASSRPKDRDTGELFF
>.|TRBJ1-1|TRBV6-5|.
TGTGCCAGCAATCGGGAATCGAACACTGAAGCTTTCTTT
CASNRESNTEAFF
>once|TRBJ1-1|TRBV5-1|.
TGCGCCAGCAGCCCCCTCTTAACGGGGACTGAAGCTTTCTTT
CASSPLLTGTEAFF
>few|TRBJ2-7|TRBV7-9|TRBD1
TGTGCCAGCAGCACACCCTTGGGACAGGGTTTTTACGAGCAGTACTTC
CASSTPLGQGFYEQYF
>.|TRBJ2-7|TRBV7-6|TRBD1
TGTGCCAGCAGCTTAGGGACAGGGACCTACGAGCAGTACTTC
CASSLGTGTYEQYF
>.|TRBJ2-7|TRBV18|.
TGTGCCAGCTCACATGAAAAGAGCTCCTACGAGCAGTACTTC
CASSHEKSSYEQYF
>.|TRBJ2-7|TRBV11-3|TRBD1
TGTGCCAGCAGGATGAGCTTCGGGACAGGGCAGTACTTC
CASRMSFGTGQYF
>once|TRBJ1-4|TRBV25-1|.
TGTGCCAGCAGTGACCCTTCTAATGAAAAACTGTTTTTT
CASSDPSNEKLFF
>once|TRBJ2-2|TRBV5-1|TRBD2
TGCGCCAGCAGCTTGATACTAGCGGGAGTTAACGGGGAGCTGTTTTTT
CASSLILAGVNGELFF
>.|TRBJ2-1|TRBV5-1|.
TGCGCCAGCCAACTCGGACGGGGGTCCAACTACAATGAGCAGTTCTTC
CASQLGRGSNYNEQFF
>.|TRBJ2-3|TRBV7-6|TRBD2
TGTGCCAGCAGCTTAGCGGGAGGGCGAACAGATACGCAGTATTTT
CASSLAGGRTDTQYF